The clone carrying this T cell receptor (beta chain) has at least ten counts. One entry per CDR3 protein, called by TCRdb with MiXCR from the 5' RACE reads. The data contain around 250,000 distinct CDR3 sequences, less than 9% of them singletons. The data are from a study of T cells after yellow fever vaccination. V trimming: 5 bases; J trimming: 1 base; junction bases outside the gene matches: 11. The CDR3 has 16 residues. The V gene's germline CDR1 is LNHDA and CDR2 SQIVND (reference sequence). The starting material was CD4+ T cells sorted from PBMCs, obtained 15 days after the yellow fever booster vaccination. The chain recombines TRBV19 with TRBJ2-7, with TRBD1 matching 7 bases. This clonotype originated in a man aged 25 to 45 who received the YFV17D yellow fever vaccine. CDR3 coding DNA: TGTGCCAGTAGTTTTCTACCGGGACAGAAGTCCTACGAGCAGTACTTC. Residues: CASSFLPGQKSYEQYF.